What follows describes a single T cell receptor (beta chain). Its binding antigen is unknown. The junction departs from the called germline gene at one end, perhaps through a read error. The iRepertoire nested amplicon-rescue multiplex PCR (arm-PCR) platform was used to amplify TCR alpha and beta CDR3 regions from RNA. The input for one-step reverse transcription and amplification was roughly 85-400 ng of tissue mRNA or PBMC total RNA. Following bead purification, Illumina adapters were added through a secondary multiplex PCR, and the libraries were then gel-purified between 200 and 400 bp. Demultiplexing relied on internal 6-nucleotide barcodes carried by the libraries. Libraries were sequenced on an Illumina MiSeq with 2x220 or 2x250 nucleotide paired-end reads. Per the source publication's procedure: Paired reads were merged using FLASH 1.2.11 and were aligned to the GRCh37 human genome using BWA-MEM, after which TRA and TRB reads were extracted. An IMGT-derived reference of cassette sequences and CDR3 motifs, with pseudogenes included, was used for V and J assignment. Reads were translated in three frames, and productive CDR3s were defined by a C…FGXG motif without stop codons. Clonotypes were defined as unique combinations of V-J cassette pair and CDR3 amino acid sequence. Reads were filtered by Hamming distance, thresholded by each sample's sequence error rate in mapped regions. TCRdb handled the public reads itself, with Q25 trimming in fastp and clone calling in MiXCR, and kept productive beta chains. Every entry covers one CDR3 protein and lists the most common genes and DNA from its rows. TCRdb, not the authors, supplied the V and J calls. Here the sample has more than 9,000 distinct CDR3 sequences; roughly 53% occur a single time. The top ten constitute around 21% of the sample.

Taken from cysteine to phenylalanine, the CDR3 has 17 residues. Just CDR3 DNA is preserved here, 51 bases in frame from base 1. CDR1 and CDR2, looked up from the germline V gene, are SGHTA and FQGNSA. The sample belongs to a study of glioma-infiltrating T cells (dated by TCRdb to 2016 to 2017). Turning to the overall study: Sequencing of TCR alpha- and beta-chain repertoires was performed on glioma tissue, on non-neoplastic brain tissue, and on matched peripheral blood mononuclear cells. To gauge divergence between tissue and blood T-cell populations, every tissue-infiltrating repertoire was compared against the peripheral blood repertoire from the same patient. Three low-grade glioma patients, fewer than 10 primary glioblastoma patients and three non-glioma patients contributing non-neoplastic brain tissue were included in the paired cohort.

Paper-wide results and their limitations: VJ-independent divergence between tissue and blood was below expectation in non-neoplastic patients but above expectation in all gliomas, especially low-grade gliomas. Small numbers underpinned the group comparisons: eight glioblastoma patients, three low-grade glioma patients and three non-neoplastic patients. Very few CDR3 sequences were shared between tissue and blood, attributed to high CDR3 diversity and limited sampling.

The source of this sequence is a human donor with low-grade glioma or glioblastoma, undergoing nonglioma brain surgery, or in good health (not recorded which). Material: glioma tissue, nonneoplastic brain tissue, or PBMCs (not recorded which). This chain joins TRBV7-2 to TRBJ1-2; 10 bases in the middle match TRBD1. The CDR3 in this case is CASSPTGTGVSGDGYIF. The DNA sequence is as follows: TGTGCCAGCAGCCCAACCGGGACAGGGGTTTCCGGGGATGGCTACATCTTC.